The clone carrying this TCR beta chain was detected only a few times. The target antigen is unknown. This specimen belongs to a study of vaccination and CD4 T cells after COVID-19. This CDR3 contains 15 residues. CDR1 is MNHNS and CDR2 is SASEGT in the germline V gene. V was trimmed by 11 bases and J by 0 bases, leaving 19 bases between them. The Oncomine TCR Beta short-read assay generated sequence data from the DNA of cultured CD4+ T cells. TCRdb processed the PCR reads anew with MiXCR; each CDR3 protein has one entry. This sample has around 5,200 distinct CDR3 sequences, with around 30% found just once. Treatment here: roughly 10-day PBMC culture with coronavirus spike peptide pools or control peptides (ViraFEST assay).

Sequenced here: CD4+ T cells from blood, cultured in vitro, sampled after SARS-CoV-2 vaccination. V usage is TRBV6-1 and J usage is TRBJ1-1; D may be TRBD1 (6 bases). The clonotype comes from a human donor who had recovered from COVID-19. The CDR3 bases are TGTGCCGGGGGCAGGGGCAGCTCCATGAACACTGAAGCTTTCTTT. Translating gives CAGGRGSSMNTEAFF.